This T cell receptor beta chain emerged from a study of OX40 agonist ivuxolimab in advanced cancers. About the study: Of the participants, around 43% had some prior anti-PD-1, anti-PD-L1 or anti-CTLA-4 therapy, which was allowed.

The CDR3 length is 14 residues. Deletions cut 7 bases from V and 3 bases from J, with 13 bases between. Germline CDR1 reads SNHLY; CDR2 reads FYNNEI. A single count supports this clone. Other DNA sequences of this sample code for an identical CDR3. Measured with immunoSEQ multiplex PCR; TCRdb has only the in-frame clones, and not every one. This sample has 60,000 to 80,000 clones, with approximately 81% found just once. This sequence originates from an adult with an advanced solid tumor such as melanoma, head and neck, liver or kidney cancer. The sample consisted of CD4+ or CD8+ T cells sorted from blood, taken in a trial of the OX40 agonist ivuxolimab. This chain joins TRBV2 and TRBJ1-5; possibly TRBD1 for D (6 bases). The CDR3 protein is CASKGGSYNQPQHF. CDR3 nucleotides: TGTGCCAGCAAAGGGGGGTCATACAATCAGCCCCAGCATTTT.